This TCR beta chain was captured in a study of response to subunit inactivated influenza vaccine. Concerning this clonotype itself: Its target is not known.

Study-level results: The authors put forward the suggestion that each seasonal influenza vaccination may bring in only a limited number of new T cells.

TCRdb independently ran MiXCR on the RT-PCR reads; one entry per CDR3 protein. The data show 800,000 or so distinct CDR3 sequences, around 20% seen once. The receptor was derived from a man between 45 and 60 years old who received an inactivated influenza vaccine. This specimen consisted of PBMCs from blood, obtained roughly 5 days after vaccination.

The CDR3, as DNA: TGTGCCAGCAGCTTAGTTAAGGGAACCGGCGAGCAGTACTTC. This gives the protein CASSLVKGTGEQYF. The V gene is TRBV11-2, the J gene TRBJ2-7; D call uncertain. The CDR3 contains 14 residues. Germline V gene data show CDR1 as SGHAT and CDR2 as FQNNGV. Trimming left V 1 base short and J 6 bases short, with 13 bases between.